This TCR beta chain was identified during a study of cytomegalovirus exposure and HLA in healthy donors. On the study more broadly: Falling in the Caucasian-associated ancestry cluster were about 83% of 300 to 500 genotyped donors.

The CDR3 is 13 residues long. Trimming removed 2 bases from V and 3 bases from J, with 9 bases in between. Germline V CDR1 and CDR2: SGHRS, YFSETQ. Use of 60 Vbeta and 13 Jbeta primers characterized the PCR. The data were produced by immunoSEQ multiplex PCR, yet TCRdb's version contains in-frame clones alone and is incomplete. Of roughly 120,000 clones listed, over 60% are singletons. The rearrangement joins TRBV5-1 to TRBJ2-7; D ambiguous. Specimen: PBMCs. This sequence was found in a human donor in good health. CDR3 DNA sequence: TGCGCCAGCAGCTTTGGGCTGAACTACGAGCAGTACTTC. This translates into CASSFGLNYEQYF.